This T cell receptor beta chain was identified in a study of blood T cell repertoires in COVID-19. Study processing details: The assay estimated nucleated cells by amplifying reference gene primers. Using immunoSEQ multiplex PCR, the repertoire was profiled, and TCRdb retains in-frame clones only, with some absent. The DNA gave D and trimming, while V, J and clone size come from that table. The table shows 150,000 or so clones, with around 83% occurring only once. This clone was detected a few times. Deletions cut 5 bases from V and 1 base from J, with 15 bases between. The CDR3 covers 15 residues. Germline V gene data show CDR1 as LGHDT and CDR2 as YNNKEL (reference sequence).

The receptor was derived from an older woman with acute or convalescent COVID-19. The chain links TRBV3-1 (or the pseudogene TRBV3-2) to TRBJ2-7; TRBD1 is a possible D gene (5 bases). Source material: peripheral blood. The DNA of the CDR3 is TGTGCCAGCAGCGGACGGACACCCCATTCCTACGAGCAGTACGTC. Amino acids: CASSGRTPHSYEQYV.